This T cell receptor (beta chain) stems from a study of identical twins. Study observations and caveats: Cord blood beta clonotypes that were abundant carried fewer insertions, and memory repertoires showed no such trend.

TCRdb passed the 5' RACE reads through MiXCR, listing each CDR3 protein once. The top ten clones hold 0.75% to 0.95% of a sample with roughly 500,000 distinct CDR3 sequences, 22% of them seen once. Comment on this clonotype: Its antigen remains unknown.

These data also featured in a second study, about T cells expressing NK-cell markers. As that study records: Sorting of alpha-beta TCR T cells alone was achieved in several experiments with an anti-gamma-delta TCR antibody. In several donors, these clonotypes also led the CD3+CD56-NKG2C+ fraction.

Sample: CD4+ T cells sorted from blood. The clonotype comes from a woman under 30 in good health.

CDR3 sequence reads: CSARLGSGGYNEQFF. The DNA of the CDR3 is TGCAGTGCTAGATTAGGAAGCGGGGGTTACAATGAGCAGTTCTTC. This rearrangement joins TRBV20-1 to TRBJ2-1, with 8 bases fitting TRBD2. V shed 2 bases, J shed 4 bases, and the junction held 7 bases outside the gene matches. Germline CDR1 reads DFQATT; CDR2 reads SNEGSKA (reference sequence). This CDR3 contains 15 residues.